This TCR beta chain is drawn from a study of T cell clonality in common variable immunodeficiency. The study's findings and limits: In common variable immunodeficiency, TCR beta chains reportedly carried fewer deletions and N-nucleotide insertions. Compared with controls, CVID subjects had fewer shared TCRbeta clones.

This clone appeared many times. Its antigen is as yet unknown. The CDR3 extends 3 residues past the end of the read, so its final part is completed from the germline J gene. Most patients and controls had Caucasian heritage. The CDR3 has 12 amino acids. Germline values: CDR1 SEHNR, CDR2 FQNEAQ (reference sequence). The ends were cut back, 4 bases at V and 5 bases at J, with 8 bases in the middle. Control and CVID samples contributed equal amounts of genomic DNA. Here immunoSEQ multiplex PCR was the method, and the copy in TCRdb shows in-frame clones only, minus some. This sample carries 25,000 to 40,000 clones and no singletons, and about 4% goes to the top ten.

Sequenced: peripheral blood mononuclear cells. The clonotype originates from a person aged 18 to 75 in good health. The gene calls are TRBV7-9 and TRBJ1-1; D is possibly TRBD1 (6 bases). This CDR3 is CASSSTGTEAFF. Partial CDR3 DNA: TGTGCCAGCAGCTCCACAGGGACTGAA.